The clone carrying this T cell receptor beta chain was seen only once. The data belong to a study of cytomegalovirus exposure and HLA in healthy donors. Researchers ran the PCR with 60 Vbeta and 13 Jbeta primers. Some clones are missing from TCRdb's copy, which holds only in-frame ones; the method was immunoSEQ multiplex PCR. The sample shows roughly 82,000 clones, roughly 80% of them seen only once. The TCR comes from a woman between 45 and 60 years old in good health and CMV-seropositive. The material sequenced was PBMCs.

The CDR3 region has the DNA TGCGCCAGCAGCGAACAGACAGGGTCTCAGCCCCAGCATTTT. This translates into CASSEQTGSQPQHF. The rearrangement joins TRBV5-1 to TRBJ1-5, with 7 positions matching TRBD1. The CDR3 is 14 amino acids. The germline gives CDR1 SGHRS, CDR2 YFSETQ. V gave up 4 bases and J gave up 6 bases; unmatched junction bases: 7.